Listed below are T cell receptor beta chains from one sample, sequenced in a study of blood T cell repertoires in COVID-19. This table comes from immunoSEQ multiplex PCR, and its TCRdb copy is limited to in-frame clones, with some not included. Among nearly 110,000 clones listed, about 82% were seen once. Sequenced: peripheral blood. These receptors were obtained from an elderly man with COVID-19, enrolled during active disease. Both conserved end residues are part of each CDR3. Each record gives: J gene, V gene, CDR3 length, clone size, CDR3 protein. Only part of the rows carry a size: once, few, many, or a class if the clone is expanded.

>TRBJ1-5|TRBV15|15|-
CATSRGQGYNQPQHF
>TRBJ2-7|TRBV5-4|18|few
CASSRRGLAGVRGHEQYF
>TRBJ2-2|TRBV11-1|16|-
CASSLGGPANTGELFF
>TRBJ2-1|TRBV3-1/TRBV3-2|14|many
CASSPIGGREEQFF
>TRBJ1-2|TRBV30|13|once
CAWSKTVNYGYTF
>TRBJ2-7|TRBV7-8|12|many
CASMGSPEQEYF
>TRBJ1-4|TRBV30|14|-
CAWASRGMGEKLFF
>TRBJ2-4|TRBV7-2|15|-
CASSPSRLAKNIQYF
>TRBJ2-5|TRBV29-1|14|-
CSVDGLADQETQYF
>TRBJ1-5|TRBV7-9|17|-
CASSLARGQGPNQPQHF
>TRBJ2-7|TRBV7-9|16|once
CASSLRRTGFSYEQYF
>TRBJ1-4|TRBV2|15|once
CASTPRGATNEKLFF
>TRBJ2-7|TRBV2|14|-
CASSDVRLRDEQYF
>TRBJ2-5|TRBV7-9|14|-
CASSLSLPRETQYF
>TRBJ1-3|TRBV6-5|15|-
CASSYNRDSGNTIYF
>TRBJ2-7|TRBV19|15|-
CASRRRTGDSYEQYF
>TRBJ2-3|TRBV30|14|once
CAFRGVFTTDTQYF
>TRBJ2-5|TRBV24-1|17|few
CATSDSAGTGKGETQYF
>TRBJ1-2|TRBV5-1|11|few
CASSSNGGYTF
>TRBJ1-4|TRBV7-9|15|-
CASSLYGTRNEKLFF
>TRBJ1-5|TRBV11-2|15|-
CASSIDRGGNQPQHF
>TRBJ2-3|TRBV9|15|-
CASSFRDRPTDTQYF
>TRBJ1-2|TRBV4-3|16|-
CASSQETTGGGGGYTF
>TRBJ1-5|TRBV28|16|once
CASRSQGPGSNQPQHF
>TRBJ2-1|TRBV7-9|18|-
CASSLGTGGGLALNEQFF
>TRBJ1-2|TRBV6-5|16|few
CASSYMGQGFYYGYTF
>TRBJ1-4|TRBV12-3/TRBV12-4|13|-
CASSFLQNEKLFF
>TRBJ1-1|TRBV28|17|once
CASSSKRVETGGTEAFF
>TRBJ2-3|TRBV4-1|15|few
CASSSQREVTDTQYF
>TRBJ1-1|TRBV28|14|-
CASSFDRLATEAFF
>TRBJ2-4|TRBV19|18|-
CASSIEGGRKGDKNIQYF
>TRBJ1-1|TRBV18|17|-
CASSFNGPGQGVSEAFF
>TRBJ2-3|TRBV19|14|-
CASSKGTSEYSQYF
>TRBJ1-1|TRBV5-4|14|-
CASSLDSVNTEAFF
>TRBJ2-1|TRBV3-1/TRBV3-2|13|-
CASSQESGAEQFF
>TRBJ2-3|TRBV5-1|15|-
CASTLQGASTDTQYF
>TRBJ2-7|TRBV27|13|-
CASSSRTTYEQYF
>TRBJ2-1|TRBV19|16|-
CASSPRWGGSYNEQFF
>TRBJ1-4|TRBV7-9|15|-
CASSLFLATNEKLFF
>TRBJ2-7|TRBV24-1|15|-
CATSGPGTSVDEQYF
>TRBJ2-5|TRBV7-7|15|-
CASSSAGGYQETQYF
>TRBJ1-6|TRBV28|15|-
CASSLWQVDNSPLHF
>TRBJ1-4|TRBV7-6|16|-
CASSLGVWESGEKLFF
>TRBJ2-1|TRBV29-1|14|-
CSVSLAGVQNEQFF